This note documents a single T cell receptor (beta chain) sequence. J lost 0 bases, V lost 4 bases, and 2 bases had no gene match. The CDR3 has 15 amino acids. CDR1 is MNHEY and CDR2 is SMNVEV in the germline V gene (reference sequence). Some clones are missing from TCRdb's copy, which holds only in-frame ones; the method was immunoSEQ multiplex PCR. The table includes some 130,000 clones, roughly 86% detected once. Seattle patient enrollment occurred during active infection, with longitudinal follow-up thereafter. The sample is drawn from a study of blood T cell repertoires in COVID-19. For the study at large: Italy, Spain and the United States were the sources of the convalescent and acute COVID-19 samples. T cells, B-cell-depleted T cells, or PBMCs supplied cDNA or gDNA.

Sequences were obtained from peripheral blood. V is TRBV27 and J is TRBJ1-2; 10 bases line up with TRBD1. This clonotype was obtained from a woman in her sixties or seventies with COVID-19, enrolled during active disease. Here the CDR3 reads CASSWTGGPNYGYTF. The CDR3 DNA is TGTGCCAGCAGTTGGACAGGGGGACCTAACTATGGCTACACCTTC.